The sequence of this TCR beta chain was determined in a study of cytomegalovirus exposure and HLA in healthy donors. Study-wide findings and caveats: It has been reported that TCR beta sequences accurately predicted the HLA-A and HLA-B alleles of most subjects.

V lost 0 bases, J lost 2 bases, and 8 bases lay in between. The CDR3 is made up of 14 amino acids. Germline CDR1 reads SEHNR; CDR2 reads FQNEAQ (reference sequence). Primers included in the PCR were 60 Vbeta and 13 Jbeta primers. Sequencing used immunoSEQ multiplex PCR; TCRdb keeps in-frame clones, though not all of them. The sample consists of 130,000 to 150,000 clones, approximately 82% of them appearing once. As to this clone: What it binds is not known.

The chain uses TRBV7-9 and TRBJ2-7; tentative D call: TRBD1 (5 bases). The TCR was taken from a woman aged 55-69 years in good health and CMV-seropositive. Sequenced: PBMCs. The CDR3 reads CASSLADRTYEQYF. CDR3 nucleotides: TGTGCCAGCAGCTTAGCAGACAGAACCTACGAGCAGTACTTC.